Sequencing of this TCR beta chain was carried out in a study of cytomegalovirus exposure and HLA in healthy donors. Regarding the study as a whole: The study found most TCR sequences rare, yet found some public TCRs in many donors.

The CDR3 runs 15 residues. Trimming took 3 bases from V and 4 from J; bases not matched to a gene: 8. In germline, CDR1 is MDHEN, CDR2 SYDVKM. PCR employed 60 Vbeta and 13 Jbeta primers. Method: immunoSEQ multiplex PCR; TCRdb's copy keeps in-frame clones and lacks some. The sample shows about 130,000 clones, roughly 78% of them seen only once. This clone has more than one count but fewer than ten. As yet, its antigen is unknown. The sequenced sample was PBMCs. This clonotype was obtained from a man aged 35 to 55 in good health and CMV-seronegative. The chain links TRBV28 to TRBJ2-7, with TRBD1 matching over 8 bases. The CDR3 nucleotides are TGTGCCAGCAGTTTCGGACAGGGCAGCACTTACGAGCAGTACTTC. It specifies CASSFGQGSTYEQYF.